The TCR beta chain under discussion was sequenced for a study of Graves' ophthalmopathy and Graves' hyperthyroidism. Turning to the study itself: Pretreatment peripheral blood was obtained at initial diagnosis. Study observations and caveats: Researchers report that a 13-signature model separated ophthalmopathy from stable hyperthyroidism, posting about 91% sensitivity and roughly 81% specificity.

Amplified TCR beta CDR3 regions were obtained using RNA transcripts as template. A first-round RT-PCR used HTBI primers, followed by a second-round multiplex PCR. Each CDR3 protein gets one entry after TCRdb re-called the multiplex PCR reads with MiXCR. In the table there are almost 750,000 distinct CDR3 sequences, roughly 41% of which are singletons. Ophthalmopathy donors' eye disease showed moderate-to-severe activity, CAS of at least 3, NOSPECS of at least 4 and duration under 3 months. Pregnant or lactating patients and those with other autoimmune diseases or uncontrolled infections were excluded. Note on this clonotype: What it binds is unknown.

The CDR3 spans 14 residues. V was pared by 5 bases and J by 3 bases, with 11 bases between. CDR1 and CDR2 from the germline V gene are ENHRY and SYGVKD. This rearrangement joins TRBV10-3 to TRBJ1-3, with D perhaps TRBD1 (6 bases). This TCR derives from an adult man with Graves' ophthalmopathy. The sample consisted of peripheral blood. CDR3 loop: CAISTGTDGNTIYF. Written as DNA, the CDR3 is TGTGCCATCAGTACAGGGACCGATGGAAACACCATATATTTT.